What follows is one TCR beta chain and its context. TCRdb called the 5' RACE reads again in MiXCR, with one record for every CDR3 protein. Here the sample spans about 340,000 distinct CDR3 sequences, about an eighth being singletons. The CDR3 is 13 amino acids. Germline loops: CDR1 DFQATT, CDR2 SNEGSKA (reference sequence). V dropped 1 base and J dropped 6 bases, with 12 bases sitting between them. This sample was taken from a study of T cells after yellow fever vaccination. Sequenced here: CD4+ T cells sorted from PBMCs, sampled 15 days after the yellow fever booster vaccination. This sequence originates from a man younger than 30 who received the YFV17D yellow fever vaccine. The chain recombines TRBV20-1 with TRBJ1-1; possible D gene TRBD1, 5 bases. CDR3 coding DNA: TGCAGTGCTAGAGGTGACTTAGGGGCTGAAGCTTTCTTT. Amino acid sequence: CSARGDLGAEAFF.